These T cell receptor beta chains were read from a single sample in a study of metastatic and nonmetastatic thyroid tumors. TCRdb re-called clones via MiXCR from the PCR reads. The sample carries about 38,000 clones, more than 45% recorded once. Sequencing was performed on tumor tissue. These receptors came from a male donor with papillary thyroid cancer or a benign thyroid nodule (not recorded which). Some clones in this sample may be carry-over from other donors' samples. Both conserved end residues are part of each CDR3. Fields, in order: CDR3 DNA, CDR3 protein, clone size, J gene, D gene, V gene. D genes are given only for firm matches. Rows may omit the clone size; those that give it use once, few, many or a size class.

TGTGCCAGCAGAGCCAGTGGCGGCTCCTATAATTCACCCCTCCACTTT | CASRASGGSYNSPLHF | NA | TRBJ1-6 | NA | TRBV28
TGTGCCACCAGCAGAGGGACGGGCCACTACGAGCAGTACTTC | CATSRGTGHYEQYF | NA | TRBJ2-7 | NA | TRBV15
TGTGCCAGCAGTTTATCAGGTCTAGGGACCGAGCAGTACTTC | CASSLSGLGTEQYF | NA | TRBJ2-7 | NA | TRBV27
TGTGCCAGTAGAACGGGTCCGGAGGCAGATACGCAGTATTTT | CASRTGPEADTQYF | NA | TRBJ2-3 | NA | TRBV19
TGTGCCAGCTCGTCAGGGGGCTCCGATGAGCAGTTCTTC | CASSSGGSDEQFF | NA | TRBJ2-1 | TRBD1 | TRBV18
TGTGCCAGCAGCTTTCTTCGGGCAGGGGACTCACCCCTCCACTTT | CASSFLRAGDSPLHF | NA | TRBJ1-6 | NA | TRBV5-4
TGTGCCAGCACCGCACCCGGGACAGGAAGGGACGAGCAGTACTTC | CASTAPGTGRDEQYF | few | TRBJ2-7 | TRBD1 | TRBV6-1
TGCAGTGCTAGGCCCCCCGGCGAGGGACACGAGCAGTACTTC | CSARPPGEGHEQYF | NA | TRBJ2-7 | NA | TRBV20-1
TGTGCCTGGAGTGCCGTGGGTCCAGGAAACACCATATATTTT | CAWSAVGPGNTIYF | NA | TRBJ1-3 | NA | TRBV30
TGTGCCAGCTCACCACGGCAGGGGGTCTACGAGCAGTACTTC | CASSPRQGVYEQYF | NA | TRBJ2-7 | TRBD1 | TRBV18
TGCGCCAGCTTGAGCTCCTACAATGAGCAGTTCTTC | CASLSSYNEQFF | NA | TRBJ2-1 | NA | TRBV10-2
TGTGCCAGCAGACAGGACCAGGCTAACACTGAAGCTTTCTTT | CASRQDQANTEAFF | NA | TRBJ1-1 | NA | TRBV6-1
TGTGCCAGCAGTGGACAGGGGTGGTACGAGCAGTACTTC | CASSGQGWYEQYF | few | TRBJ2-7 | TRBD1 | TRBV2
TGTGCCTGGAGTGTAAGCATAGCTAACTATGGCTACACCTTC | CAWSVSIANYGYTF | NA | TRBJ1-2 | NA | TRBV30
TGTGCCAGCGTGGGACTAGCGTCATCCACCGGGGAGCTGTTTTTT | CASVGLASSTGELFF | few | TRBJ2-2 | TRBD2 | TRBV19
TGCGCCAGCAGCTGGACAGTCGGTGAAAAACTGTTTTTT | CASSWTVGEKLFF | NA | TRBJ1-4 | NA | TRBV5-1
TGTGCCAGCAGTGACTCGACAGGGGGTAATTCACCCCTCCACTTT | CASSDSTGGNSPLHF | medium-sized | TRBJ1-6 | TRBD1 | TRBV6-4
TGTGCCAGTAGGAAAGGGGACATGAACACTGAAGCTTTCTTT | CASRKGDMNTEAFF | NA | TRBJ1-1 | NA | TRBV19
TGTGCCAGCAGCTTACGACAGGGGATAGAGACCCAGTACTTC | CASSLRQGIETQYF | NA | TRBJ2-5 | TRBD1 | TRBV11-2
TGTGCCATCAGTGGCGTGGGCCTACTAGGCGAGCAGTACTTC | CAISGVGLLGEQYF | few | TRBJ2-7 | NA | TRBV10-3
TGCGCCAGCAGTGTGGGAATGAACACTGAAGCTTTCTTT | CASSVGMNTEAFF | NA | TRBJ1-1 | NA | TRBV10-1
TGTGCCAGCAGCCAAGCGGACAGGGGATACGGCTACACCTTC | CASSQADRGYGYTF | NA | TRBJ1-2 | TRBD1 | TRBV3-1
TGTGCCAGCATCACTACCGGGGGAGGGCCTTATGAGCAGTTCTTC | CASITTGGGPYEQFF | NA | TRBJ2-1 | TRBD2 | TRBV12-3/TRBV12-4
TGCAGTGCTAGTGAGTCAGGGGCCGGAGATACGCAGTATTTT | CSASESGAGDTQYF | NA | TRBJ2-3 | NA | TRBV20-1
TGTGCCACCTCCAAAGGGGAGGGTCGGAACATTCAGTACTTC | CATSKGEGRNIQYF | few | TRBJ2-4 | TRBD2 | TRBV15
TGTGCCAGCAGTGATTTGCTCGTGGGGTACGAGCAGTACTTC | CASSDLLVGYEQYF | NA | TRBJ2-7 | NA | TRBV6-1
TGTGCCAGCAGCCCCCCTCTATCGGGGTCGTTCTACGAGCAGTACTTC | CASSPPLSGSFYEQYF | NA | TRBJ2-7 | NA | TRBV11-1
TGTGCCAGCAGCTTAGCGAACAGGCTGGGGACTGAAGCTTTCTTT | CASSLANRLGTEAFF | NA | TRBJ1-1 | NA | TRBV7-8
TGTGCCAGCAGCTTAACGCAGGGATTATCTGGAAACACCATATATTTT | CASSLTQGLSGNTIYF | NA | TRBJ1-3 | NA | TRBV7-2